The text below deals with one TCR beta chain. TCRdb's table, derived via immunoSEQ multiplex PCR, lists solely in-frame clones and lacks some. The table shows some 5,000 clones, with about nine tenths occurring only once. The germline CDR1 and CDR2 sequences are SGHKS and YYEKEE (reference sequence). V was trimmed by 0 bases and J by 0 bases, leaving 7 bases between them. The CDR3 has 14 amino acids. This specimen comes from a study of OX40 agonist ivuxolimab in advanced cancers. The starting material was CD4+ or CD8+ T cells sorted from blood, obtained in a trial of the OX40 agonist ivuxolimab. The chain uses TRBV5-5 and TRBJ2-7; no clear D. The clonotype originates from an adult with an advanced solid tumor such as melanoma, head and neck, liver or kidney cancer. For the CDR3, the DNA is TGTGCCAGCAGCTTGGGTTCGGGCTCCTACGAGCAGTACTTC. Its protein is CASSLGSGSYEQYF.